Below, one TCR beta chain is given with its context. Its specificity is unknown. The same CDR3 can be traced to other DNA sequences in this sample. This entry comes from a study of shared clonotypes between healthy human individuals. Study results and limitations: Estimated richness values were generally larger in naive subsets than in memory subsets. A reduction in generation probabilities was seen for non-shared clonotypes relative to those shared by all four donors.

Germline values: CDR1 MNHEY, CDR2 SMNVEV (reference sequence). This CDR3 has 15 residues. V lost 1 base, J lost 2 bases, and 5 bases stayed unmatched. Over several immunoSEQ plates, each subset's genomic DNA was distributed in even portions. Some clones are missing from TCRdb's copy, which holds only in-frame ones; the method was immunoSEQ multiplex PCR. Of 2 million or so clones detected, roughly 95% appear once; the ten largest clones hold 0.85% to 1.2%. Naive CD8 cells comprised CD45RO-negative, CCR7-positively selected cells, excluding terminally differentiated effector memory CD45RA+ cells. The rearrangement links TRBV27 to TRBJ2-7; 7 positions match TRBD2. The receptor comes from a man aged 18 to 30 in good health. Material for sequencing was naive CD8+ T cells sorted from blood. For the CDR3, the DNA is TGTGCCAGCAGTTTATGGGCTAGCGGTGCCTACGAGCAGTACTTC. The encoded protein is CASSLWASGAYEQYF.